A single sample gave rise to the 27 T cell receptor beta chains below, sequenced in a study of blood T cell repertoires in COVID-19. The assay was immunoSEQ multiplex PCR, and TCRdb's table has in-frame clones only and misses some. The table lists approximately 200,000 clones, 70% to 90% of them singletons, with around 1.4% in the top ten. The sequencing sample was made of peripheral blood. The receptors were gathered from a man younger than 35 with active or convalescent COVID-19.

The CDR3 spells CASNIQGYEQYF. CDR3 sequence (DNA): TGTGCCAGCAATATTCAGGGTTACGAGCAGTACTTC. The chain carries TRBV12-3 or TRBV12-4 and TRBJ2-7, with a tentative D call TRBD1 (5 bases). The CDR3 has 12 amino acids. V lost 7 bases and J 4 bases, leaving 11 bases between the germline ends.

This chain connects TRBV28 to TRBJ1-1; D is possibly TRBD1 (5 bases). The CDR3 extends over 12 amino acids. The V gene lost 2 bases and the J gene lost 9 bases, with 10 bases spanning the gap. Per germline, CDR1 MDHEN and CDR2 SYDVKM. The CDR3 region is CASSLLQDKAFF. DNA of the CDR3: TGTGCCAGCAGTTTACTACAGGATAAAGCTTTCTTT.

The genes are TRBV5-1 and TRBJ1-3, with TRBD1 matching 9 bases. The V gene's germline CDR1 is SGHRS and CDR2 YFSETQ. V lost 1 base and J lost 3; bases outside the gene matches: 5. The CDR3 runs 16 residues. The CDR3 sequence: CASSLTGTGIGNTIYF. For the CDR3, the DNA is TGCGCCAGCAGCTTGACCGGGACAGGGATTGGAAACACCATATATTTT.

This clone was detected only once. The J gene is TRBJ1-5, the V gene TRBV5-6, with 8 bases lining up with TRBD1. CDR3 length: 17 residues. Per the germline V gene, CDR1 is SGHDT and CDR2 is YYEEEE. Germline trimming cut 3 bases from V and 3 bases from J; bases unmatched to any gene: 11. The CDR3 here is CASSSTGGNEVNQPQHF. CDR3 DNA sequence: TGTGCCAGCAGCTCTACAGGGGGAAACGAAGTCAATCAGCCCCAGCATTTT.

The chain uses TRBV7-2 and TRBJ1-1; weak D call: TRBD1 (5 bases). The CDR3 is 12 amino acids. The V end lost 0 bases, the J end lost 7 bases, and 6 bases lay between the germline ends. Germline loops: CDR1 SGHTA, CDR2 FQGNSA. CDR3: CASSLAGLEAFF. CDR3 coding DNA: TGTGCCAGCAGCTTAGCGGGGCTTGAAGCTTTCTTT.

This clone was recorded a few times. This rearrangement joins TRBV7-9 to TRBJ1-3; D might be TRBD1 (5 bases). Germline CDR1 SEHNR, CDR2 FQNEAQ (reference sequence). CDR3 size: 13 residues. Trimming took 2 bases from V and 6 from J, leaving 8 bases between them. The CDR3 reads CASSLNRQNTIYF. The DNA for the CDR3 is TGTGCCAGCAGCTTAAACAGGCAAAACACCATATATTTT.

The CDR3 sequence is CASSRDRRNTIYF. CDR3 nucleotide sequence: TGTGCCAGCAGCCGGGACAGACGGAACACCATATATTTT. The chain recombines TRBV14 with TRBJ1-3, with 7 bases matching TRBD1. CDR3 length: 13 residues. Trimming cost V 4 bases and J 7 bases; bases outside gene matches: 4. CDR1 and CDR2 (germline): SGHDN, FVKESK.

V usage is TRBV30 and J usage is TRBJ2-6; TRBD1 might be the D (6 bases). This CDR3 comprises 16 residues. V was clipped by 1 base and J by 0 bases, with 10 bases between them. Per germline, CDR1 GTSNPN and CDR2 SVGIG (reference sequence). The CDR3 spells CAWSGGQVSGANVLTF. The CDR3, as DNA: TGTGCCTGGAGTGGGGGACAAGTCTCTGGGGCCAACGTCCTGACTTTC.

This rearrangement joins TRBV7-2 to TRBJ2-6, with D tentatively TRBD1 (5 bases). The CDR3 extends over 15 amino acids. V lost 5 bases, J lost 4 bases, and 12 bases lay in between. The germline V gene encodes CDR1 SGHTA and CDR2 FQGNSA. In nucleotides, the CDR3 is TGTGCCAGCAGCCTAACAGGATCCGGGGCCAACGTCCTGACTTTC. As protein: CASSLTGSGANVLTF.

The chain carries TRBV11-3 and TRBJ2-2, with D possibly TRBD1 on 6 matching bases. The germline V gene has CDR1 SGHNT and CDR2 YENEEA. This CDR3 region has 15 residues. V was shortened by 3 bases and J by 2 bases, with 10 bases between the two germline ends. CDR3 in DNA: TGTGCCAGCAGCTTTTCGGACAGCAACACCGGGGAGCTGTTTTTT. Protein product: CASSFSDSNTGELFF.

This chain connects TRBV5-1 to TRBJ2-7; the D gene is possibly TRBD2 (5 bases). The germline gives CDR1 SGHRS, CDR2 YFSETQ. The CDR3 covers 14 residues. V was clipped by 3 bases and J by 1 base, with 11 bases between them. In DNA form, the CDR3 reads TGCGCCAGCAGCTATAGAGAGGGTTCCTACGAGCAGTACTTC. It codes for CASSYREGSYEQYF.

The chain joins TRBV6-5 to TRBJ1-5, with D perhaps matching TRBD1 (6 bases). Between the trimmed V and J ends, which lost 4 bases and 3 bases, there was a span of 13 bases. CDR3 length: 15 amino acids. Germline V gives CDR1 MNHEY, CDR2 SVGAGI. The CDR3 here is CASSSRTDFNQPQHF. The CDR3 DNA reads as TGTGCCAGCAGTTCGCGGACAGATTTCAATCAGCCCCAGCATTTT.

CDR3 sequence reads: CASSQTMRSYGYTF. CDR3 nucleotide sequence: TGTGCCAGCAGTCAAACGATGAGAAGCTATGGCTACACCTTC. This chain uses TRBV27 with TRBJ1-2; D is uncertain. Looked up from germline, CDR1 is MNHEY and CDR2 is SMNVEV (reference sequence). The germline V and J ends were trimmed by 5 bases and 4 bases, with 14 bases remaining between them. CDR3 size: 14 residues.

DNA of the CDR3: TGTGCCAGTAGTGCGGGACTATCGCTACTCAAGTTCTTC. Its translation: CASSAGLSLLKFF. This chain links TRBV19 with TRBJ2-1, with 7 positions matching TRBD2. The CDR3 is 13 residues long. Unmatched junction bases numbered 12, after V lost 5 bases and J lost 14 bases. From germline, CDR1 is LNHDA and CDR2 SQIVND (reference sequence).

The chain's CDR3 is CASSYRESSYEQYF. The DNA of the CDR3 is TGTGCCAGCAGTTACAGGGAGAGCTCCTACGAGCAGTACTTC. The chain is built from TRBV6-5 and TRBJ2-7; weak D call: TRBD2 (5 bases). Trimming removed 2 bases from V and 0 bases from J, with 8 bases in between. CDR1 is MNHEY, CDR2 SVGAGI, per germline. The CDR3 covers 14 residues.

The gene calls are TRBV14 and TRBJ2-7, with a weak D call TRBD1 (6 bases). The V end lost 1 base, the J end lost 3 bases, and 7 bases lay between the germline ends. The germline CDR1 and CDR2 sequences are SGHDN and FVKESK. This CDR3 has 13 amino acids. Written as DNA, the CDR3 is TGTGCCAGCAGCCAAGTCAGGGGCTACGAGCAGTACTTC. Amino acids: CASSQVRGYEQYF.

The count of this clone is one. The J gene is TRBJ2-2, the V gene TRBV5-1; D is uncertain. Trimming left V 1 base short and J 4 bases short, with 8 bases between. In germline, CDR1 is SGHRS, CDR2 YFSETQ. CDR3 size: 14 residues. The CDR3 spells CASSLSEVTGELFF. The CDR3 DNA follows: TGCGCCAGCAGCTTGTCAGAGGTCACCGGGGAGCTGTTTTTT.

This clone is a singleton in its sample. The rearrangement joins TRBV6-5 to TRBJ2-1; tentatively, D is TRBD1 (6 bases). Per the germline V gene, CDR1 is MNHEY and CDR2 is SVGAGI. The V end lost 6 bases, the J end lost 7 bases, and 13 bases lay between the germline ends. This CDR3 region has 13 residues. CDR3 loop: CASRGTPENEQFF. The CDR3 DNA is TGTGCCAGCAGGGGGACACCGGAGAATGAGCAGTTCTTC.

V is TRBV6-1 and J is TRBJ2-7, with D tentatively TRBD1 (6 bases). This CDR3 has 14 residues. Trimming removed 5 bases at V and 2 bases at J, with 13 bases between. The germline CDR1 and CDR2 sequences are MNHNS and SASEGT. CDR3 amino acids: CASSYSRGPYEQYF. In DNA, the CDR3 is TGTGCCAGCAGTTATAGCAGGGGACCCTACGAGCAGTACTTC.

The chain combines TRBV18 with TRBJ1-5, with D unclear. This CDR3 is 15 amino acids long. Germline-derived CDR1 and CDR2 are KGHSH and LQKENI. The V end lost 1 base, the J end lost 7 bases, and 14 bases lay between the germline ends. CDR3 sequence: CASSPRHGTHQPQHF. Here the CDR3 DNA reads TGTGCCAGCTCACCACGACACGGCACGCACCAGCCCCAGCATTTT.

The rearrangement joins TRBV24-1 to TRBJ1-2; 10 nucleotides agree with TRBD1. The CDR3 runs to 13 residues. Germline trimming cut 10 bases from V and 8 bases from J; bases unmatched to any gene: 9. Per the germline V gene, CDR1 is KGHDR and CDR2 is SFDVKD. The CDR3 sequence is CATRDRGLGGYTF. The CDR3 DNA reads TGTGCCACTCGGGACAGGGGCTTGGGAGGCTACACCTTC.

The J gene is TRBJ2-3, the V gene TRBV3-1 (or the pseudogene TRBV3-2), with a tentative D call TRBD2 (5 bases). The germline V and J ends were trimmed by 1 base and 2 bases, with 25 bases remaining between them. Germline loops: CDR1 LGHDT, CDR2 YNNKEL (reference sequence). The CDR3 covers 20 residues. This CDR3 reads CASSQVRIGVVQSLTDTQYF. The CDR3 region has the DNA TGTGCCAGCAGCCAAGTACGGATCGGGGTGGTTCAGAGCCTCACAGATACGCAGTATTTT.

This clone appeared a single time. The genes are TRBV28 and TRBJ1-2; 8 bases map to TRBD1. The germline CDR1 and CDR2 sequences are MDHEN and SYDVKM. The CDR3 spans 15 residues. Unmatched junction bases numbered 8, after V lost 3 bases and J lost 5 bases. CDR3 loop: CASSFRTGGIYGYTF. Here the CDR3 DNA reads TGTGCCAGCAGTTTCCGAACAGGGGGTATATATGGCTACACCTTC.

CDR3 coding DNA: TGTGCCAGCGAAGGGAGCTCTGGGGCCAACGTCCTGACTTTC. It codes for CASEGSSGANVLTF. The chain carries TRBV14 and TRBJ2-6; possible D gene TRBD2, 5 bases. The V end lost 8 bases, the J end lost 0 bases, and 8 bases lay between the germline ends. The CDR3 runs 14 residues. From germline, CDR1 is SGHDN and CDR2 FVKESK.

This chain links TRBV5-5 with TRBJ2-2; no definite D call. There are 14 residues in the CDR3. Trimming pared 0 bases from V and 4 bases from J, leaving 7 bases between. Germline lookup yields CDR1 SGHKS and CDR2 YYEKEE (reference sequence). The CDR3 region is CASSLVGATGELFF. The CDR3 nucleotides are TGTGCCAGCAGCTTGGTGGGCGCCACCGGGGAGCTGTTTTTT.

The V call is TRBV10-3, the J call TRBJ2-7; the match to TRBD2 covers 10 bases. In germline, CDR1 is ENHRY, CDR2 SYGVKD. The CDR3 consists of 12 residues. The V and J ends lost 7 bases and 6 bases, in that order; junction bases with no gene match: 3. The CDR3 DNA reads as TGTGCCATCACTAGCGGGGGCTCCGAGCAGTACTTC. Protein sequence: CAITSGGSEQYF.

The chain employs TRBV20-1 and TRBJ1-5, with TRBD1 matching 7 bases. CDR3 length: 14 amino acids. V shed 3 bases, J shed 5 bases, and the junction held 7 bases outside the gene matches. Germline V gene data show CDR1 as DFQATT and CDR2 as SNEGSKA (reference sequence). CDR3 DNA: TGCAGTGCTAGTCGGCCGGGACAGCATCAGCCCCAGCATTTT. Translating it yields CSASRPGQHQPQHF.